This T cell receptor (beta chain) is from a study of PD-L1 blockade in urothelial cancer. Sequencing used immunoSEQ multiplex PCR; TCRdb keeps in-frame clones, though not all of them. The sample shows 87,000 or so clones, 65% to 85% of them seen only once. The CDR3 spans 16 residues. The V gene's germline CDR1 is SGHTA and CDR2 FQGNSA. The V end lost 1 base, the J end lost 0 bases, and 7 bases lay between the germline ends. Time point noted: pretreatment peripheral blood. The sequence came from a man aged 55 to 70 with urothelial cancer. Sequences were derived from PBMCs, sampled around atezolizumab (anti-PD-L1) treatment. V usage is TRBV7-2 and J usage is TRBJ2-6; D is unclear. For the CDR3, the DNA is TGTGCCAGCAGCTTAGGCGTGCGCTCTGGGGCCAACGTCCTGACTTTC. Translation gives CASSLGVRSGANVLTF.